This T cell receptor (beta chain) was found in a study of tissue T cells after allogeneic stem cell transplantation. Overall study results and limits: Motif-based clustering found tissue-specific repertoire signatures shared across patients, though few clones were shared.

CDR3 sequences, V/J genes, frequencies and template counts came from survey-depth TCRbeta sequencing. Sequencing was performed with immunoSEQ multiplex PCR; in TCRdb, only in-frame clones are kept and a portion is missing. Found here are 5,500 to 8,000 clones, just under 50% of them singletons; the top ten hold less than 9.5%. Time point of the sample: mouse harvest day 7 after allogeneic transplant. Mouse grafts combined 10^7 T-cell-depleted bone marrow cells with 10^6 splenic CD5+ T cells. Tissues came from B6→BALB/c major-mismatch GVHD mice at day 7 or 14. With regard to this clone: The antigen remains undetermined. Genes and germline are mouse. The read is 1 residue too short to cover the CDR3 end, so that end is filled in from the germline J gene.

Unmatched junction bases numbered 7, after V lost 7 bases and J lost 6 bases. Germline assignment: CDR1 NNHNN and CDR2 SYGAGS (reference sequence). This CDR3 has 12 residues. The sample was lymph node tissue. This receptor was obtained from a female BALB/c mouse given C57BL/6 T cells with graft-versus-host disease after an allogeneic hematopoietic cell transplant. V gene TRBV13-2 combines with J gene TRBJ2-7, with 7 bases matching TRBD1. This chain's CDR3 is CASSLRGTEQYF. Incomplete CDR3 DNA: TGTGCCAGCAGCCTCAGGGGGACTGAACAGTAC.